A selection of T cell receptor beta chains follows, all from one sample in a study of monozygotic twins with cystic fibrosis. The protocol was immunoSEQ multiplex PCR, while the TCRdb copy is restricted to in-frame clones and leaves out a portion. The data show tens of thousands of clones, roughly 90% seen once. The sequenced sample was blood. The receptors derive from a girl aged 2 to 10 with cystic fibrosis. Each CDR3 is given with its conserved first and last residue. The order of the fields is V gene, J gene, CDR3 protein.

>TRBV13|TRBJ2-7
CASSKRGYEQYF
>TRBV19|TRBJ1-2
CASSIDASPLSFNYGYTF
>TRBV6-1|TRBJ1-1
CASSDSDRGTEAFF
>TRBV5-1|TRBJ2-2
CASSRGIAGTGKTGELFF
>TRBV7-2|TRBJ1-2
CASTSSGRGSYGYTF
>TRBV5-1|TRBJ2-1
CASSSGSGDRGEQFF
>TRBV5-1|TRBJ1-2
CASSLTGGHGYTF
>TRBV7-8|TRBJ2-7
CASSSGREQYF
>TRBV27|TRBJ2-7
CASSSQGAVYEQYF
>TRBV18|TRBJ2-7
CASSSRRTGGEQYF
>TRBV10-2|TRBJ1-2
CASLGTDYGYTF
>TRBV9|TRBJ2-1
CASSVGTEQFF
>TRBV7-2|TRBJ2-7
CASSLGQSTYEQYF
>TRBV7-9|TRBJ1-1
CASSSDGAEAFF
>TRBV7-6|TRBJ1-4
CASSLGPQGGEKLFF
>TRBV7-2|TRBJ2-7
CASSLDTSGGASLNEQYF
>TRBV6-6|TRBJ1-6
CASSPHRGSSPLHF
>TRBV4-1|TRBJ1-1
CASSLVPGRGDTEAFF
>TRBV6-5|TRBJ2-7
CASSYSIARGYEQYF
>TRBV18|TRBJ1-1
CASSPTGGEFEAFF
>TRBV4-3|TRBJ1-1
CAARGGTEAFF
>TRBV2|TRBJ2-7
CASSGGTVSYEQYF
>TRBV5-6|TRBJ2-7
CASSLVGQGPGEQYF
>TRBV5-1|TRBJ1-2
CASSLAGTTNYGYTF
>TRBV12-5|TRBJ2-5
CASGGTGNRQETQYF
>TRBV18|TRBJ1-2
CASSSGSERNGYTF
>TRBV7-2|TRBJ2-7
CASSLVNGNQYEQYF
>TRBV19|TRBJ2-7
CASSISSQGVSYEQYF
>TRBV2|TRBJ2-7
CASSEGHPALYEQYF